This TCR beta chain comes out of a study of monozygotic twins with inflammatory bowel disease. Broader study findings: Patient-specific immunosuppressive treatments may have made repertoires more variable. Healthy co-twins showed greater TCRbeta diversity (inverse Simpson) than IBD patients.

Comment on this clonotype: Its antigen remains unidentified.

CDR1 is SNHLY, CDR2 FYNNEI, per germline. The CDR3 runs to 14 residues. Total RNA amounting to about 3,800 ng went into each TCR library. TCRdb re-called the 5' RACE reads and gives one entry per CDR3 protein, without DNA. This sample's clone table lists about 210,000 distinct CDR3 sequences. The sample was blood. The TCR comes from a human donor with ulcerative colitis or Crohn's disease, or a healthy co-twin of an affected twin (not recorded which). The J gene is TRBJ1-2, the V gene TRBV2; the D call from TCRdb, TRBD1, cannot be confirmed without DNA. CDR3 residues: CASSVGGNRGGYTF.